This passage covers 10 T cell receptor beta chains from one sample sequenced in a study of T cell repertoires in cytomegalovirus infection (dated by TCRdb to about 2019). The run used an Illumina HiSeq 1500. In-frame beta chains were kept once TCRdb had trimmed the public reads at Q25 with fastp and called clones with MiXCR. For every CDR3 protein sequence, its rows merge into one entry that carries the most common genes and DNA. This sample is represented by hundreds of thousands of distinct CDR3 sequences; approximately 7% of them were singletons. The top ten clonotypes cover 5.5% to 6.5% of the sample. Sequencing was carried out using PBMCs. Source of these receptors: a human donor in good health (CMV status not recorded). Some clones in this sample may be carry-over from other donors' samples.

This clonotype was seen ten or more times. The V gene is TRBV2, the J gene TRBJ2-2, with 9 bases matching TRBD1. The CDR3 covers 17 residues. Looked up from germline, CDR1 is SNHLY and CDR2 is FYNNEI. V lost 6 bases and J lost 1; bases outside the gene matches: 9. CDR3: CASSITGGRGNTGELFF. The CDR3 DNA is TGTGCCAGCAGCATTACAGGGGGCCGAGGGAACACCGGGGAGCTGTTTTTT.

This clonotype was counted a single time. The chain joins TRBV30 to TRBJ1-1; 10 positions match TRBD1. The junction had 10 bases not matched to a gene; V was cut back by 4 bases and J by 8 bases. Germline-derived CDR1 and CDR2 are GTSNPN and SVGIG (reference sequence). This CDR3 comprises 14 residues. The CDR3 reads CAWNPTGGADEAFF. The CDR3 DNA reads TGTGCCTGGAACCCGACAGGGGGCGCGGACGAAGCTTTCTTT.

This clonotype appeared many times. This chain joins TRBV20-1 and TRBJ2-1, with D tentatively TRBD2 (5 bases). V lost 7 bases and J lost 4, with 14 bases in between. CDR1 and CDR2 (germline): DFQATT, SNEGSKA (reference sequence). The CDR3 covers 13 residues. The CDR3 reads CSGFDYRYNEQFF. The CDR3 DNA sequence: TGCAGTGGATTTGACTACAGATACAATGAGCAGTTCTTC.

This clonotype was counted many times. The V and J genes are TRBV14 and TRBJ1-1; D might be TRBD1 (6 bases). Germline V gives CDR1 SGHDN, CDR2 FVKESK. The V end lost 3 bases, the J end lost 5 bases, and 19 bases lay between the germline ends. The CDR3 runs 16 residues. CDR3 region: CASSHRFTGYRTEAFF. CDR3 sequence (DNA): TGTGCCAGCAGCCACCGCTTCACAGGGTATAGGACTGAAGCTTTCTTT.

The table lists this clonotype with many counts. This chain connects TRBV2 to TRBJ1-3; D remains ambiguous. CDR1 SNHLY and CDR2 FYNNEI come from the germline V gene. The CDR3 totals 14 residues. Trimming removed 5 bases at V and 3 bases at J, with 11 bases between. The CDR3 coding sequence is TGTGCCAGCAGTCCCGAAGGTTTTGGAAACACCATATATTTT. It specifies CASSPEGFGNTIYF.

Many counts were recorded for this clonotype. This chain joins TRBV6-2 or TRBV6-3 and TRBJ1-6; no firm D call. The ends were cut back, 6 bases at V and 7 bases at J, with 22 bases in the middle. This CDR3 is 17 amino acids long. Germline-derived CDR1 and CDR2 are MNHEY and SVGEGT. CDR3 nucleotides: TGTGCCAGCAGCGATCTCTTCTTGACGGCTGGGAATTCACCCCTCCACTTT. Its protein is CASSDLFLTAGNSPLHF.

The chain is built from TRBV11-2 and TRBJ2-1; D is possibly TRBD1 or TRBD2 (5 bases each). Per germline, CDR1 SGHAT and CDR2 FQNNGV. CDR3 length: 16 residues. V was shortened by 2 bases and J by 9 bases, with 20 bases between the two germline ends. The CDR3 sequence is CASSLQVAPGLGEQFF. The DNA of the CDR3 is TGTGCCAGCAGCTTACAAGTGGCGCCGGGGCTGGGTGAGCAGTTCTTC. Together with reference TRBV11-2 and TRBJ2-1, the CDR3 gives the full variable domain: EAGVAQSPRYKIIEKRQSVAFWCNPISGHATLYWYQQILGQGPKLLIQFQNNGVVDDSQLPKDRFSAERLKGVDSTLKIQPAKLEDSAVYLCASSLQVAPGLGEQFFGPGTRLTVL.

This clonotype has a handful of counts. This chain joins TRBV30 and TRBJ2-1; 7 bases line up with TRBD1. This CDR3 is 12 amino acids long. Germline-derived CDR1 and CDR2 are GTSNPN and SVGIG (reference sequence). The V and J ends lost 3 bases and 6 bases, in that order; junction bases with no gene match: 2. CDR3 sequence reads: CAWRRDSNEQFF. The CDR3 nucleotides are TGTGCCTGGAGACGGGACAGCAATGAGCAGTTCTTC.

This clonotype has a count of ten or more. The chain combines TRBV7-2 with TRBJ2-3; either TRBD1 or TRBD2 may fit D (5 bases each). CDR1 and CDR2 (germline): SGHTA, FQGNSA. V lost 5 bases to trimming and J lost 2 bases, with 11 bases between them. This CDR3 is 14 amino acids long. The CDR3 sequence is CASSPGTNTDTQYF. DNA of the CDR3: TGTGCCAGCAGCCCTGGGACCAACACAGATACGCAGTATTTT.

Remarks on this clonotype: A clone one base away is much larger, so this may be a read error. The V and J genes are TRBV29-1 and TRBJ2-3; 7 bases fit TRBD1. The CDR3 length is 17 residues. Germline assignment: CDR1 SQVTM and CDR2 ANQGSEA. The CDR3 sequence: CSVDTYSRDSSTETQYF. In DNA form, the CDR3 reads TGCAGCGTTGATACTTACTCCCGGGACAGCAGCACAGAAACGCAGTATTTT.